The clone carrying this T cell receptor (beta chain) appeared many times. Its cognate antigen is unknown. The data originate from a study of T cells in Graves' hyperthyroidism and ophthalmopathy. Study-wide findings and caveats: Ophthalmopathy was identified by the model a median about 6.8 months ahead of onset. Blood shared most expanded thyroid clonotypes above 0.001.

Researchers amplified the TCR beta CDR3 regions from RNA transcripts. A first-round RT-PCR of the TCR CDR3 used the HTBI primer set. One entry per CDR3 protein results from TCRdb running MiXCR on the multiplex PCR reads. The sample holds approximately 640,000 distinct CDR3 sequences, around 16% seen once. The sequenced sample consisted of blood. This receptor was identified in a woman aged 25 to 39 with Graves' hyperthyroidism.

CDR3 sequence (DNA): TGTGCTAGTGGTTTGACGGGGGGGAGTCGAAATTCACCCCTCCACTTT. Translated: CASGLTGGSRNSPLHF. This chain links TRBV12-5 with TRBJ1-6; possible D gene TRBD1, 5 bases. V lost 2 bases to trimming and J lost 7 bases, with 15 bases between them. Germline-derived CDR1 and CDR2 are LGHNT and FRNRAP. CDR3 length: 16 residues.